Sequencing of this T cell receptor (beta chain) was carried out in a study of naive and memory T cell subsets. Overall study results and limits: Possibly reflecting memory cells re-expressing CD45RA, a few larger clonotypes occurred in naive repertoires, especially CD8.

As for this clonotype: The antigen remains unidentified.

V dropped 3 bases and J dropped 1 base, with 9 bases sitting between them. The germline V gene has CDR1 DFQATT and CDR2 SNEGSKA (reference sequence). The CDR3 length is 14 residues. Both TRBC1 and TRBC2 were covered by a beta constant-region primer of two equimolar oligonucleotides. Four rounds of PCR amplified the ligated cDNA using nested alpha and beta constant-region primers plus SP2. TCRdb analysed the UMI-ligation and nested PCR reads with MiXCR anew, one entry per CDR3 protein. Here the sample spans around 160,000 distinct CDR3 sequences, about 23% being singletons. Sequenced: naive CD4+ T cells from blood. The chain employs TRBV20-1 and TRBJ2-2; the D gene is possibly TRBD1 (6 bases). This TCR derives from a human donor in good health. CDR3 in amino acids: CSASVRGNTGELFF. The CDR3 DNA reads as TGCAGTGCTAGCGTCAGGGGGAACACCGGGGAGCTGTTTTTT.